Listed here are 23 T cell receptor beta chains from one sample, sequenced in a study of Tregs in tolerant kidney transplant recipients. Generated by immunoSEQ multiplex PCR, the TCRdb table keeps only in-frame clones and is missing some. The table records 62,000 or so clones, roughly 98% of them present only once. The specimen comprised Tregs from blood, sampled before the transplant. The receptors derive from a human donor who received a combined kidney and bone marrow transplant.

The chain couples TRBV19 to TRBJ1-4; D uncertain. V was pared by 6 bases and J by 3 bases, with 8 bases between. Germline V lookup: CDR1 LNHDA, CDR2 SQIVND (reference sequence). This CDR3 spans 13 amino acids. DNA for the CDR3: TGTGCCAGTAGACAGTTTCCTAATGAAAAACTGTTTTTT. As protein: CASRQFPNEKLFF.

The chain links TRBV6-1 to TRBJ1-3, with TRBD1 as a possible D gene (5 bases). CDR3 length equals 15 residues. With 3 bases removed from V and 2 bases from J, the gap between germline ends came to 11 bases. Germline V gives CDR1 MNHNS, CDR2 SASEGT. In nucleotides, the CDR3 is TGTGCCAGCAGTGAGGGGGGTCTAGCTGGAAACACCATATATTTT. Translating gives CASSEGGLAGNTIYF.

The chain employs TRBV21-1 and TRBJ1-1. TRBV21-1 has pseudogene status. There are 13 residues in the CDR3. The CDR3 spells CASSGLENTEAFF. The CDR3, as DNA: TGTGCCAGCAGCGGTTTAGAGAACACTGAAGCTTTCTTT.

V and J are TRBV29-1 and TRBJ1-1; no clear D gene. Trimming stripped 6 bases from V and 3 bases from J, with 8 bases between. The CDR3 is made up of 11 amino acids. Germline CDR1 SQVTM, CDR2 ANQGSEA. CDR3 nucleotides: TGCAGCGTGAAAAGCTACACTGAAGCTTTCTTT. Its translation: CSVKSYTEAFF.

The V and J genes are TRBV7-9 and TRBJ2-3; the match to TRBD2 covers 7 bases. With 5 bases clipped from V and 0 bases from J, the junction kept 5 bases outside the gene matches. The CDR3 loop spans 15 amino acids. Germline V CDR1 and CDR2: SEHNR, FQNEAQ (reference sequence). The CDR3 coding sequence is TGTGCCAGCAGCCTACTAGCGACTAGCACAGATACGCAGTATTTT. It encodes CASSLLATSTDTQYF.

This chain uses TRBV7-2 with TRBJ2-7, with 13 bases fitting TRBD2. This CDR3 comprises 17 residues. CDR1 is SGHTA and CDR2 is FQGNSA in the germline V gene. Germline trimming cut 4 bases from V and 1 base from J; bases unmatched to any gene: 7. CDR3 amino acids: CASSSGLAGAQSYEQYF. In DNA form, the CDR3 reads TGTGCCAGCAGCTCTGGACTAGCGGGGGCTCAGTCCTACGAGCAGTACTTC.

The chain employs TRBV10-3 and TRBJ1-1, with D uncertain. Germline-derived CDR1 and CDR2 are ENHRY and SYGVKD. The V gene lost 4 bases and the J gene lost 1 base, with 7 bases spanning the gap. This CDR3 has 13 residues. Written as DNA, the CDR3 is TGTGCCATCAGTGCGAGGCAGAACACTGAAGCTTTCTTT. It is translated as CAISARQNTEAFF.

This CDR3 is CASSSWTGGYGYTF. As DNA, the CDR3 is TGTGCCAGCAGTTCTTGGACAGGGGGATATGGCTACACCTTC. V usage is TRBV27 and J usage is TRBJ1-2, with 10 bases lining up with TRBD1. Per the germline V gene, CDR1 is MNHEY and CDR2 is SMNVEV (reference sequence). The CDR3 runs 14 residues. Unmatched junction bases numbered 4, after V lost 4 bases and J lost 5 bases.

The chain employs TRBV7-2 and TRBJ2-5, with TRBD2 matching over 13 bases. The CDR3 is 16 amino acids. With 3 bases clipped from V and 5 bases from J, the junction kept 6 bases outside the gene matches. CDR1 is SGHTA, CDR2 FQGNSA, per germline. The CDR3 protein is CASSFTSGGVRETQYF. For the CDR3, the DNA is TGTGCCAGCAGCTTCACTAGCGGGGGGGTGCGGGAGACCCAGTACTTC.

This clone was found a few times. V and J are TRBV18 and TRBJ2-2; D remains ambiguous. The CDR3 covers 12 residues. The V end was cut by 1 base, the J end by 7 bases, with 4 bases between. The germline V gene has CDR1 KGHSH and CDR2 LQKENI. CDR3 sequence (DNA): TGTGCCAGCTCACCACTTAACGGGGAGCTGTTTTTT. This translates into CASSPLNGELFF.

This chain uses TRBV7-9 with TRBJ2-1, with D tentatively TRBD2 (5 bases). This CDR3 has 16 amino acids. Deletions cut 7 bases from V and 7 bases from J, with 23 bases between. Germline V lookup: CDR1 SEHNR, CDR2 FQNEAQ (reference sequence). In DNA form, the CDR3 reads TGTGCCAGCAAGCTTATCGGCGTCGGAGGTAGGAATGAGCAGTTCTTC. Amino acid sequence: CASKLIGVGGRNEQFF.

Remarks on this clone: Other DNA sequences in the same sample also yield this CDR3. The J gene is TRBJ1-5, the V gene TRBV19; D perhaps matches TRBD1 (6 bases). The germline V and J ends were trimmed by 6 bases and 0 bases, with 12 bases remaining between them. CDR3 length: 15 residues. Germline V gene lookup returns CDR1 LNHDA and CDR2 SQIVND (reference sequence). CDR3 coding DNA: TGTGCCAGTAGACTTACAGGGAGTAGCAATCAGCCCCAGCATTTT. As protein: CASRLTGSSNQPQHF.

The V and J genes are TRBV19 and TRBJ2-7; weak D call: TRBD1 (7 bases). Looked up from germline, CDR1 is LNHDA and CDR2 is SQIVND (reference sequence). V was pared by 6 bases and J by 0 bases, with 12 bases between. This CDR3 spans 14 amino acids. The CDR3: CASRNRGGSYEQYF. The CDR3 DNA sequence: TGTGCCAGTAGGAACAGGGGAGGCTCCTACGAGCAGTACTTC. The complete variable domain, with remaining parts taken from reference TRBV19 and TRBJ2-7, reads DGGITQSPKYLFRKEGQNVTLSCEQNLNHDAMYWYRQDPGQGLRLIYYSQIVNDFQKGDIAEGYSVSREKKESFPLTVTSAQKNPTAFYLCASRNRGGSYEQYFGPGTRLTVT.

This clone occurred a few times. The gene calls are TRBV27 and TRBJ2-2, with 11 positions matching TRBD2. V lost 5 bases to trimming and J lost 4 bases; unmatched junction nucleotides: 9. This CDR3 region has 17 residues. The V gene's germline CDR1 is MNHEY and CDR2 SMNVEV (reference sequence). In DNA, the CDR3 is TGTGCCAGCAGTCTAGGACTAGCGGGTGTGAGCACCGGGGAGCTGTTTTTT. It encodes CASSLGLAGVSTGELFF.

V usage is TRBV5-5 and J usage is TRBJ1-4; no firm D call. In germline, CDR1 is SGHKS, CDR2 YYEKEE (reference sequence). The CDR3 covers 14 residues. Trimming pared 2 bases from V and 3 bases from J, leaving 8 bases between. The CDR3 reads CASSFRRANEKLFF. CDR3 sequence (DNA): TGTGCCAGCAGCTTTCGGAGGGCTAATGAAAAACTGTTTTTT.

This rearrangement joins TRBV18 to TRBJ1-2; 12 bases are a match to TRBD1. The J segment lost 7 bases and the V segment lost 6 bases, leaving 0 bases of the junction unmatched. The CDR3 has 12 residues. Germline V gene lookup returns CDR1 KGHSH and CDR2 LQKENI. Written as DNA, the CDR3 is TGTGCCAGCTCGGGACAGGGGGCTGGCTACACCTTC. Amino acids: CASSGQGAGYTF.

The rearrangement joins TRBV6-1 to TRBJ2-3; TRBD2 might be the D (6 bases). Trimming pared 2 bases from V and 0 bases from J, leaving 6 bases between. CDR3 length: 14 residues. The germline gives CDR1 MNHNS, CDR2 SASEGT. CDR3 DNA: TGTGCCAGCAGTGAACGGGGGAGCACAGATACGCAGTATTTT. Encoded protein: CASSERGSTDTQYF.

This clone was seen just once. This chain connects TRBV30 to TRBJ2-7, with D perhaps TRBD1 (6 bases). Germline loops: CDR1 GTSNPN, CDR2 SVGIG (reference sequence). The CDR3 has 12 residues. V lost 2 bases, J lost 6 bases, and 11 bases lay in between. The DNA of the CDR3 is TGTGCCTGGAGTTCCTACAGGGCCGAGCAGTACTTC. It yields the protein CAWSSYRAEQYF.

This sequence joins TRBV9 and TRBJ2-3; D might be TRBD2 (6 bases). Germline V gene sequence: CDR1 SGDLS, CDR2 YYNGEE. This CDR3 region has 15 residues. V lost 4 bases and J 5 bases, leaving 17 bases between the germline ends. The CDR3 sequence is CASSTLTGVEDTQYF. CDR3 DNA sequence: TGTGCCAGCAGCACCCTCACGGGGGTAGAAGATACGCAGTATTTT. Together with reference TRBV9 and TRBJ2-3, the CDR3 gives the full variable domain: DSGVTQTPKHLITATGQRVTLRCSPRSGDLSVYWYQQSLDQGLQFLIQYYNGEERAKGNILERFSAQQFPDLHSELNLSSLELGDSALYFCASSTLTGVEDTQYFGPGTRLTVL.

The chain links TRBV10-3 to TRBJ1-2; D might be TRBD1 (6 bases). V lost 10 bases and J lost 0, with 12 bases in between. The CDR3 loop spans 13 amino acids. Germline V CDR1 and CDR2: ENHRY, SYGVKD. The CDR3 DNA sequence: TGTGCCACCCGGACAGCATCTAACTATGGCTACACCTTC. Translated, it gives CATRTASNYGYTF.

The V and J genes are TRBV4-1 and TRBJ1-2; 7 bases are shared with TRBD1. Germline V lookup: CDR1 MGHRA, CDR2 YSYEKL. The V and J ends lost 3 bases and 0 bases, in that order; junction bases with no gene match: 13. The CDR3 has 18 amino acids. CDR3 sequence reads: CASSQKTGTGVTNYGYTF. The CDR3 nucleotides read TGCGCCAGCAGCCAGAAAACGGGAACAGGGGTTACTAACTATGGCTACACCTTC.

V and J are TRBV7-3 and TRBJ2-3; 16 bases are shared with TRBD2. The CDR3 sequence is 16 residues long. CDR1 and CDR2 (germline): SGHTA, FQGTGA. V shed 5 bases and J 6 bases; nucleotides not matched to a gene: 5. The CDR3 region is CASSGTSGGGADTQYF. As DNA, the CDR3 is TGTGCCAGCAGCGGGACTAGCGGGGGGGGAGCGGATACGCAGTATTTT.

This chain uses TRBV7-3 with TRBJ2-3, with D unclear. Germline V gene sequence: CDR1 SGHTA, CDR2 FQGTGA. V was shortened by 5 bases and J by 2 bases, with 11 bases between the two germline ends. The CDR3 covers 14 residues. Written as DNA, the CDR3 is TGTGCCAGCAGCCGTCCGGGTTCCACAGATACGCAGTATTTT. Translation: CASSRPGSTDTQYF.